This TCR beta chain was sequenced in a study of blood T cell repertoires in COVID-19. Study-wide background: From T cells, B-cell-depleted T cells, or PBMCs came the material, which was cDNA or gDNA.

V was trimmed by 5 bases and J by 1 base, leaving 7 bases between them. Germline V CDR1 and CDR2: SEHNR, FQNEAQ (reference sequence). The CDR3 extends over 13 amino acids. The protocol was immunoSEQ multiplex PCR, while the TCRdb copy is restricted to in-frame clones and leaves out a portion. The table has approximately 280,000 clones, roughly 80% seen once; the top ten hold approximately 5%. Assignment of participants to cohorts was predicated upon participant-reported clinical history. In the 2 weeks before study entry, exposed participants met a COVID-19 case, which was PCR-confirmed or clinician-diagnosed.

This clonotype originated in a man aged 35-49 years who had been exposed to COVID-19. The sequenced sample consisted of PBMCs or T cells enriched from blood (not recorded which). The J gene is TRBJ2-3, the V gene TRBV7-9; D not resolved. Here the CDR3 reads CASSLGGTDTQYF. DNA for the CDR3: TGTGCCAGCAGCCTCGGAGGCACAGATACGCAGTATTTT.